The T cell receptor (beta chain) under discussion was sequenced for a study of Ad26.COV2.S vaccination and SARS-CoV-2 variants. Overall study context: In the study, Ad26.COV2.S was injected intramuscularly once, or twice 56 days apart.

Findings and limits, study-wide: In TCR breadth and depth analyses, total T cell responses may have been underestimated. Vaccinated and placebo-treated recipients had similar non-spike TCR breadth.

To note about this clone: The antigen is undetermined.

Treatment reported: approximately 18 received Ad26.COV2.S at low or high dose, single or two shots; about five received placebo; per-sample allocation not given. Specimens were obtained on day 63 following the first vaccine or placebo injection. CDR3 size: 14 residues. The trim removed 5 bases at V and 4 bases at J, leaving 4 bases unmatched. Per germline, CDR1 SEHNR and CDR2 FQNEAQ (reference sequence). Here immunoSEQ multiplex PCR was the method, and the copy in TCRdb shows in-frame clones only, minus some. The sample has hundreds of thousands of clones; 89% are singletons. The specimen was peripheral blood, collected in a trial of Ad26.COV2.S vaccine versus placebo. The TCR comes from a person aged 18-60 years who received the Ad26.COV2.S COVID-19 vaccine or a placebo. J is TRBJ2-5 and V is TRBV7-9, with TRBD1 identical over 10 bases. The CDR3 coding sequence is TGTGCCAGCAGCAACCGGGACAGGGGAGAGACCCAGTACTTC. It specifies CASSNRDRGETQYF.